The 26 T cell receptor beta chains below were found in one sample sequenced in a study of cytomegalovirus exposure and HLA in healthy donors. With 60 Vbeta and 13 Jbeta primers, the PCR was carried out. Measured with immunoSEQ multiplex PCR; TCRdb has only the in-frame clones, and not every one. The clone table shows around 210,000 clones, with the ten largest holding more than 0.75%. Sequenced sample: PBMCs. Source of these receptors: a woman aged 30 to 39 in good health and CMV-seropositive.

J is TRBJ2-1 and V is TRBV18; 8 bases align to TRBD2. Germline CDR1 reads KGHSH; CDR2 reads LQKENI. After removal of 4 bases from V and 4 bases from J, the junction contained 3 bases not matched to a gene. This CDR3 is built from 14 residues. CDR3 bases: TGTGCCAGCTCACTGACTAGCGCTTACAATGAGCAGTTCTTC. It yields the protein CASSLTSAYNEQFF.

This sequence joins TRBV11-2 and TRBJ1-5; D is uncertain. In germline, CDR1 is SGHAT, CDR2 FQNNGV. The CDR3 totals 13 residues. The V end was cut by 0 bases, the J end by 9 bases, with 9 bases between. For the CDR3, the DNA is TGTGCCAGCAGCTTAGATTTGGGCCGGCCCCAGCATTTT. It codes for CASSLDLGRPQHF.

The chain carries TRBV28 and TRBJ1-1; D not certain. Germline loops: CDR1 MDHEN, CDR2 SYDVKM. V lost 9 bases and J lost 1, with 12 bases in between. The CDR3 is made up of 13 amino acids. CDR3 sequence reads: CASFLDSNTEAFF. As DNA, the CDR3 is TGTGCCAGTTTCCTGGACTCGAACACTGAAGCTTTCTTT.

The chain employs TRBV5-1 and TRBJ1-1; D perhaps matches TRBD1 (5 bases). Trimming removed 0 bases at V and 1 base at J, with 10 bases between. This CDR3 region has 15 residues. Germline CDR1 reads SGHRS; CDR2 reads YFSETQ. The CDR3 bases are TGCGCCAGCAGCTTGGCTATAGGGGCGAACACTGAAGCTTTCTTT. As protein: CASSLAIGANTEAFF.

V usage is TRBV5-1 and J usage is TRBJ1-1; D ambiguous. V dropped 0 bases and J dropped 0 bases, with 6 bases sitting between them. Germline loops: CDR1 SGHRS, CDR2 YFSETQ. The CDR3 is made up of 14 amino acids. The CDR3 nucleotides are TGCGCCAGCAGCTTGGGAGGGATGAACACTGAAGCTTTCTTT. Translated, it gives CASSLGGMNTEAFF.

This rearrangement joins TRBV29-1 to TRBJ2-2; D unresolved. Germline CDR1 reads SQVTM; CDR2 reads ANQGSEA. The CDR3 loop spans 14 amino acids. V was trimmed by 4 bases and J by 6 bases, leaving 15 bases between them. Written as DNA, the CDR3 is TGCAGCGTTGGTGACTGGCTCGGCGCCGGGGAGCTGTTTTTT. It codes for CSVGDWLGAGELFF.

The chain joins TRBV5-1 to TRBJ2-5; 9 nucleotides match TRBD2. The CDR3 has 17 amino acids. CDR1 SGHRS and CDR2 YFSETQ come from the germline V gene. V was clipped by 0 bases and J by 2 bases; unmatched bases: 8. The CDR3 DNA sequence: TGCGCCAGCAGCTTGGCTTCTAGCGGGACAGCTCAAGAGACCCAGTACTTC. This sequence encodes CASSLASSGTAQETQYF.

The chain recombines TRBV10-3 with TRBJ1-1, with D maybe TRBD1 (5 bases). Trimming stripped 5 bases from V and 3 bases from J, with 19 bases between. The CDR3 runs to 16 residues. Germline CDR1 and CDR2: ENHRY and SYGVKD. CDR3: CAISYLGIGGDTEAFF. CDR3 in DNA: TGTGCCATCAGTTACCTCGGGATCGGGGGGGACACTGAAGCTTTCTTT.

The CDR3 spells CARRGGEETQYF. The CDR3 region has the DNA TGTGCCAGGAGAGGAGGGGAAGAGACCCAGTACTTC. The chain has TRBV2 and TRBJ2-5; D possibly corresponds to TRBD2 (6 bases). The CDR3 consists of 12 residues. Germline-derived CDR1 and CDR2 are SNHLY and FYNNEI. V dropped 9 bases and J dropped 3 bases, with 11 bases sitting between them.

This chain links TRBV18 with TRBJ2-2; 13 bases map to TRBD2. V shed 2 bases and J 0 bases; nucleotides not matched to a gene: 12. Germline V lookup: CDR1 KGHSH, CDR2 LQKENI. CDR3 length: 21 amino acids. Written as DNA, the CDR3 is TGTGCCAGCTCACCAGCTGCCGGGACTAGCGGGAAAAACGCGAACACCGGGGAGCTGTTTTTT. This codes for CASSPAAGTSGKNANTGELFF.

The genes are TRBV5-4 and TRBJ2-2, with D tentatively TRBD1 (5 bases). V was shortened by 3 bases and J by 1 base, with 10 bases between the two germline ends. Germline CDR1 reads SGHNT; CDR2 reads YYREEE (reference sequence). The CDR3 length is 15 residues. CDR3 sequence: CASSWSTGNTGELFF. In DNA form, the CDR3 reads TGTGCCAGCAGCTGGTCTACAGGGAACACCGGGGAGCTGTTTTTT.

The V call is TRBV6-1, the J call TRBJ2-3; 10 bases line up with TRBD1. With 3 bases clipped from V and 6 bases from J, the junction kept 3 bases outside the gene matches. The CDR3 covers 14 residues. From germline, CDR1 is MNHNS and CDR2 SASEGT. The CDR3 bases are TGTGCCAGCAGTGACGGGACAGGGGTGGATACGCAGTATTTT. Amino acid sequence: CASSDGTGVDTQYF.

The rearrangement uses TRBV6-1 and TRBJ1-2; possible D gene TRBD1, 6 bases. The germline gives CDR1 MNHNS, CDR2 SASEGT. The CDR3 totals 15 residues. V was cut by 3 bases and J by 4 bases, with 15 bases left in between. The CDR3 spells CASSESPDRTYGYTF. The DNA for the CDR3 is TGTGCCAGCAGTGAGTCCCCTGACAGGACCTATGGCTACACCTTC.

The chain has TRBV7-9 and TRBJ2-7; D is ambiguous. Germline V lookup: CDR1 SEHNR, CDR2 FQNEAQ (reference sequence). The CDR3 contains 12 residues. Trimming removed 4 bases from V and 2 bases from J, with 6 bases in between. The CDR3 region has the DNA TGTGCCAGCAGCTGGAGACCCTACGAGCAGTACTTC. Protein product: CASSWRPYEQYF.

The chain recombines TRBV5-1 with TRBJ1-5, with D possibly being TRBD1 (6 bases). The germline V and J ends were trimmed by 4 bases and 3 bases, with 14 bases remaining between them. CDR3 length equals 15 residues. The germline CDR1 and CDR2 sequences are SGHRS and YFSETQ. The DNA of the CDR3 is TGCGCCAGCAGCCCGGAGACAGGTGACAATCAGCCCCAGCATTTT. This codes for CASSPETGDNQPQHF.

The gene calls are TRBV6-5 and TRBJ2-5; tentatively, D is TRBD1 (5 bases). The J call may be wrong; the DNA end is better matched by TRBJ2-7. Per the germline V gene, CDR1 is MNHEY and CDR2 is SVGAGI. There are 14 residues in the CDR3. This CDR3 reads CASSWRSGPYEQYF. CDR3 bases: TGTGCCAGCAGTTGGCGTTCAGGGCCCTACGAGCAGTACTTC.

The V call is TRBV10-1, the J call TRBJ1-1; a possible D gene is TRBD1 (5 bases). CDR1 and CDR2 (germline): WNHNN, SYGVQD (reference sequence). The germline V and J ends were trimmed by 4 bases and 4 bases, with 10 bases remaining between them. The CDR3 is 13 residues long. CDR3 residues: CASSGGTGTEAFF. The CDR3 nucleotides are TGCGCCAGCAGTGGGGGAACAGGCACTGAAGCTTTCTTT.

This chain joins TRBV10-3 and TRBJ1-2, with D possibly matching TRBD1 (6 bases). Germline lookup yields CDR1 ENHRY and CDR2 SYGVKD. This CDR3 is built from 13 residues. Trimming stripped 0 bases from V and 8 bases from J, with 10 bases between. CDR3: CAISESGTNGYTF. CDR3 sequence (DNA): TGTGCCATCAGTGAGTCTGGGACAAACGGCTACACCTTC.

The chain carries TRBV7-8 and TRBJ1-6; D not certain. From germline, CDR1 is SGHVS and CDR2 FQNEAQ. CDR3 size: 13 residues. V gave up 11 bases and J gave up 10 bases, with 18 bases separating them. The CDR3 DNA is TGTGCCGCAAAGGCAGGATTAGACTCACCCCTCCACTTT. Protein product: CAAKAGLDSPLHF.

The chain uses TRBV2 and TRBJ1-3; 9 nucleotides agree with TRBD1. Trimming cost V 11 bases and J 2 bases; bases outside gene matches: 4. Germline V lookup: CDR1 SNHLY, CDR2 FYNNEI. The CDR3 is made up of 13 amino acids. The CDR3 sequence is CAARQGAGNTIYF. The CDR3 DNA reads TGTGCCGCTCGACAGGGGGCTGGAAACACCATATATTTT.

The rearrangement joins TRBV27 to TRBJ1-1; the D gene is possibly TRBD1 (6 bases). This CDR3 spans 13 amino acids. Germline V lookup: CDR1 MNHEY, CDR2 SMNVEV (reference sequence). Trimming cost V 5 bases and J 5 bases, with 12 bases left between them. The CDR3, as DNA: TGTGCCAGCAGTGTCACAGGGTATACTGAAGCTTTCTTT. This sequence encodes CASSVTGYTEAFF.

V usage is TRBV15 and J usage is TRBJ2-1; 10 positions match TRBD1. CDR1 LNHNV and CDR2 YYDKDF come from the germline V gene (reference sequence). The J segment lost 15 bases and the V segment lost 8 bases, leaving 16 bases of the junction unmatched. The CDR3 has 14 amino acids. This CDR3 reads CATGEGQGKVWRFF. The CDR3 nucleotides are TGTGCCACCGGGGAGGGACAGGGGAAGGTGTGGCGGTTCTTC.

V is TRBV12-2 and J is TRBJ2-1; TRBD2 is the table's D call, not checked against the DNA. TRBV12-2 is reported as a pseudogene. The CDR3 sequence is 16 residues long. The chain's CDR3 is CASPGKYSGRAVEQFF. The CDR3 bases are TGTGCAAGTCCGGGTAAATATAGCGGGAGGGCAGTTGAGCAGTTCTTC.

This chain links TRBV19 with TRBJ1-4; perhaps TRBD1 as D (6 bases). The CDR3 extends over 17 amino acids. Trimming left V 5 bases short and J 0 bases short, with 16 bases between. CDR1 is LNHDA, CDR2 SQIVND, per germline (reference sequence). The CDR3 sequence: CASSVFRGRSTNEKLFF. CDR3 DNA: TGTGCCAGTAGTGTCTTCAGGGGACGTTCAACTAATGAAAAACTGTTTTTT.

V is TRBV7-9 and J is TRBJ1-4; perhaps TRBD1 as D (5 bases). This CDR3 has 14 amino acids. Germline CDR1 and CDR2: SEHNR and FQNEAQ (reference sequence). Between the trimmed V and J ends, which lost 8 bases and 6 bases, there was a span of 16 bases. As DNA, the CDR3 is TGTGCCAGCCGCCCCGGGGGTATCGATGAAAAACTGTTTTTT. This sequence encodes CASRPGGIDEKLFF.

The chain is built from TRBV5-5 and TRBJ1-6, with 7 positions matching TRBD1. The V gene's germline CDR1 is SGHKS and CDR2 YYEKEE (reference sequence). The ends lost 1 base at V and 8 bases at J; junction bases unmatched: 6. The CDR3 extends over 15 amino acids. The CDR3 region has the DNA TGTGCCAGCAGCTTGAGGTCCACAGGGGATTCACCCCTCCACTTT. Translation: CASSLRSTGDSPLHF.